This T cell receptor beta chain came from a study of T-cell reconstitution after alpha-beta-depleted transplantation in children. This clonotype has just a few counts. Its specificity is unknown. The CDR3 loop spans 14 amino acids. Trimming shortened V by 4 bases and J by 2 bases, and 10 bases separated the two germline ends. Per the germline V gene, CDR1 is MNHNS and CDR2 is SASEGT. Study findings and constraints: Fresh T-cell production supplied most of the T-cell counts and diversity seen one year after transplant. Several hundred rapidly expanded clones from non-depleted graft cells reportedly supplied alpha-beta T cells about two months post-transplant.

Unique molecular identifiers were incorporated into the prepared TCRbeta library. TCRdb itself ran the PCR reads through MiXCR, one entry per CDR3 protein. The table records roughly 200,000 distinct CDR3 sequences, approximately 7% of them present only once. The TCR originated in a boy aged 2 to 9 with acute lymphoblastic leukemia, due to receive a stem cell transplant. The sequencing used PBMCs, collected before TCRalphabeta/CD19-depleted stem cell transplant. V and J are TRBV6-1 and TRBJ2-3, with D maybe TRBD2 (5 bases). The CDR3 nucleotides read TGTGCCAGCAGTGGGGAAGCGGTCACAGATACGCAGTATTTT. Translation: CASSGEAVTDTQYF.